This T cell receptor (beta chain) comes out of a study of T cell responses to AZD1222 COVID-19 vaccine. The ends lost 3 bases at V and 5 bases at J; junction bases unmatched: 22. The CDR3 extends over 19 amino acids. The V gene's germline CDR1 is SGDLS and CDR2 YYNGEE. This clone was observed many times. What it recognizes is unknown. Study-wide results and limits: Reportedly, nearly half the spike-specific TCRs target unmutated variant regions. The sample set comprised mostly white British donors with more females, and clonal diversity was possibly underestimated. Seropositive at baseline were only a handful of AZD1222 recipients. CD4 TCRs covered the whole spike, strongest at regions 160-218 and 743-854.

Assay: immunoSEQ multiplex PCR; the TCRdb copy retains only in-frame clones and omits some. This table has 140,000 to 150,000 clones, 89% appearing once. This TCR was recovered from an adult who received the AZD1222 COVID-19 vaccine. Sequenced here: peripheral blood, sampled 28 days after the second AZD1222 dose. The chain joins TRBV9 to TRBJ1-1; TRBD1 matches 7 bases. CDR3 coding DNA: TGTGCCAGCAGCGATTCCCTAACGGGGCCTCGACAGGGTGGAACTGAAGCTTTCTTT. This encodes CASSDSLTGPRQGGTEAFF. Variable domain in full (rest from reference TRBV9 and TRBJ1-1): DSGVTQTPKHLITATGQRVTLRCSPRSGDLSVYWYQQSLDQGLQFLIQYYNGEERAKGNILERFSAQQFPDLHSELNLSSLELGDSALYFCASSDSLTGPRQGGTEAFFGQGTRLTVV.